The next 3 T cell receptor beta chains were all read from a single sample in a study of blood T cell repertoires in COVID-19 (dated by TCRdb to 2019 to 2021). The method behind the library was the immunoSEQ multiplex PCR assay. The table was pulled from immuneACCESS by TCRdb, which kept in-frame rearrangements only. Such tables lose some clones; where checked, under half of the loss comes from unresolved V genes, and the rest has no known cause. The sample records about 120,000 clones, 85% of which are singletons. 9.5% to 13% of the sample lies in the top ten. Sequencing input: peripheral blood. Source of these receptors: a man aged 80 or over with acute or convalescent COVID-19.

This chain links TRBV6-1 with TRBJ1-2; possibly TRBD1 for D (6 bases). Trimming took 0 bases from V and 6 from J, leaving 17 bases between them. This CDR3 contains 16 residues. CDR1 and CDR2 from the germline V gene are MNHNS and SASEGT. The CDR3 loop reads CASSEAGIRGTNGYTF. The CDR3 DNA follows: TGTGCCAGCAGTGAAGCCGGGATCAGGGGCACTAATGGCTACACCTTC.

This clone was detected a few times. The J gene is TRBJ2-7, the V gene TRBV5-1; perhaps TRBD1 as D (6 bases). The CDR3 is made up of 16 amino acids. Germline loops: CDR1 SGHRS, CDR2 YFSETQ. The V end was cut by 4 bases, the J end by 0 bases, with 17 bases between. DNA for the CDR3: TGCGCCAGCAGCCCCCCCCAGGGGTACCTCTCCTACGAGCAGTACTTC. Translation: CASSPPQGYLSYEQYF.

The chain links TRBV7-2 to TRBJ2-7; D is unclear. V was cut by 4 bases and J by 4 bases, with 11 bases left in between. The CDR3 covers 13 residues. In germline, CDR1 is SGHTA, CDR2 FQGNSA. CDR3 region: CASSSLTDYEQYF. CDR3 nucleotide sequence: TGTGCCAGCAGCTCCCTGACTGATTACGAGCAGTACTTC.